This TCR beta chain was documented in a study of T cell repertoires in aging, cancer and after chemotherapy. Looking at the study overall: Donor ages fell into six groups from 30 or younger up to 70 or older. Repeat sampling of healthy donors over several months to years showed clear clonal overlap.

The template was genomic DNA from peripheral blood, not RNA. Whole-study findings and limits: No conclusions about immunological memory after chemotherapy can be drawn from the repertoire data.

A mixed TRB-A/B primer pool amplified rearranged TRB by multiplex touch-down PCR. TCRdb itself ran the multiplex PCR reads through MiXCR, one entry per CDR3 protein. This table has 13,000 or so distinct CDR3 sequences, roughly 29% appearing once. This CDR3 has 18 amino acids. Trimming shortened V by 2 bases and J by 5 bases, and 23 bases separated the two germline ends. The V gene's germline CDR1 is MNHEY and CDR2 SVGAGI. About this clonotype: Antigen: not known.

J is TRBJ2-3 and V is TRBV6-5; the D call may be TRBD1 or TRBD2 (6 bases each). The sequence was obtained from a human donor in good health. The donor label of this sample is uncertain. Material for sequencing was blood. CDR3 region: CASSYLNVGGGVGDTQYF. In nucleotides, the CDR3 is TGTGCCAGCAGTTACCTTAACGTTGGGGGCGGGGTGGGAGATACGCAGTATTTT.